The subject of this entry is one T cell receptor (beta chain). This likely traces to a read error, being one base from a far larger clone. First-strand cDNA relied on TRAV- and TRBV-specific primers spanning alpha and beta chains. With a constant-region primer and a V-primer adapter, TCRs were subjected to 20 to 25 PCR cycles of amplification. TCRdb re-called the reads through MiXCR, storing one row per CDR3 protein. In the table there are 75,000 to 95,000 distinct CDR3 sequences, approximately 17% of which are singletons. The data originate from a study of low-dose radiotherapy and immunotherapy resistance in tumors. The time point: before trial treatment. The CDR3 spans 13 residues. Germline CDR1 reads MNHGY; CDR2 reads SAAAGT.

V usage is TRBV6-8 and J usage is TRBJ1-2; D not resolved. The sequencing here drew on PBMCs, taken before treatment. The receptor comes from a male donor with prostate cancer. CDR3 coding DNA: TGTGTCAGCAGTGTTGGGTCGGTGGCCGGCTACACCTTC. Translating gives CVSSVGSVAGYTF.